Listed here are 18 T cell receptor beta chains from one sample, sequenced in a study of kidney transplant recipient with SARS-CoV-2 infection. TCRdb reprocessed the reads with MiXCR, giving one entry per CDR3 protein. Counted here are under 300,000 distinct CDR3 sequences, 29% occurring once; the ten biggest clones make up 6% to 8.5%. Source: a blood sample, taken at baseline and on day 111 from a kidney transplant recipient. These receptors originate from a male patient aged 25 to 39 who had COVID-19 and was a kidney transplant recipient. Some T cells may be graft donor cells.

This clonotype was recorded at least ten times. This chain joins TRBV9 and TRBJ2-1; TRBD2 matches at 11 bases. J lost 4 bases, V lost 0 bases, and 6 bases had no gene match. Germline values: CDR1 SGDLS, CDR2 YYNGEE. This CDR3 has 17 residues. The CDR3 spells CASSVAGGLAVYNEQFF. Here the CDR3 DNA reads TGTGCCAGCAGCGTAGCAGGGGGACTAGCGGTATACAATGAGCAGTTCTTC.

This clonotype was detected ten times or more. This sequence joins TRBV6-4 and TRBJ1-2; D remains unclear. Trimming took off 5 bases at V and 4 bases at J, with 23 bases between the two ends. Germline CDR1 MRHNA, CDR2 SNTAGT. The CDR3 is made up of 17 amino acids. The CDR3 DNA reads TGTGCCAGCAGTCTTATGGCCTCACACGGAAAGACCTATGGCTACACCTTC. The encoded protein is CASSLMASHGKTYGYTF.

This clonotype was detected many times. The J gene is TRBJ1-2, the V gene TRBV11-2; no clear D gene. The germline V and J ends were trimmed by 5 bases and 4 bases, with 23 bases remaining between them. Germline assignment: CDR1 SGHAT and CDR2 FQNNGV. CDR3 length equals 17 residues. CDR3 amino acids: CASSLYVTSRKTYGYTF. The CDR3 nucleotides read TGTGCCAGCAGCCTATATGTAACAAGCAGAAAGACCTATGGCTACACCTTC.

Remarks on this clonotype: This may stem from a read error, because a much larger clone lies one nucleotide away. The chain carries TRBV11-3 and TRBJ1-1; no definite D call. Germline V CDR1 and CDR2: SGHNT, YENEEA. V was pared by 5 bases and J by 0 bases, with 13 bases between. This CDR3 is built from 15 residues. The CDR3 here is CASSERGIVNTEAFF. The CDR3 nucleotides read TGTGCCAGCAGCGAACGAGGGATCGTGAACACTGAAGCTTTCTTT.

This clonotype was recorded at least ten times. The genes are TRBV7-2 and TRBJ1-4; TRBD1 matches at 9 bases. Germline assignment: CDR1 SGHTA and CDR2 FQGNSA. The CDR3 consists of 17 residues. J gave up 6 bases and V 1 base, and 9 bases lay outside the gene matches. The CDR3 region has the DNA TGTGCCAGCAGCTTAGATGAGGCGGGACAGGGCGATGAAAAACTGTTTTTT. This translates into CASSLDEAGQGDEKLFF.

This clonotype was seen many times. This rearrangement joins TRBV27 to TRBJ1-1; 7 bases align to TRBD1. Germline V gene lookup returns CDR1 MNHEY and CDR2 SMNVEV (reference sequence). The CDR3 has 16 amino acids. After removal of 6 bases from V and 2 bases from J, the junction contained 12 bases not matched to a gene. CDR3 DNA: TGTGCCAGCAGCCAGACAGGGACAACCCTCAACACTGAAGCTTTCTTT. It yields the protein CASSQTGTTLNTEAFF.

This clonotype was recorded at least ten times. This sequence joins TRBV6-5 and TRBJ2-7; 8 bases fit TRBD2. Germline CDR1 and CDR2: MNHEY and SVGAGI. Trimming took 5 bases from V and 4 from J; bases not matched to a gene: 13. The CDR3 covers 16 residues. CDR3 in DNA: TGTGCCAGCAGTGGGCATAGCGGGGCTCGCAGATACGAGCAGTACTTC. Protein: CASSGHSGARRYEQYF.

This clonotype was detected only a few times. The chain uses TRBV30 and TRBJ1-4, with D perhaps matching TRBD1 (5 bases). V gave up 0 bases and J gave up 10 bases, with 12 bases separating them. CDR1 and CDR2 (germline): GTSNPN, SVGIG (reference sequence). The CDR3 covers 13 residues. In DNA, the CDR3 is TGTGCCTGGAGTGTACAGGACCAAGGAAAACTGTTTTTT. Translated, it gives CAWSVQDQGKLFF.

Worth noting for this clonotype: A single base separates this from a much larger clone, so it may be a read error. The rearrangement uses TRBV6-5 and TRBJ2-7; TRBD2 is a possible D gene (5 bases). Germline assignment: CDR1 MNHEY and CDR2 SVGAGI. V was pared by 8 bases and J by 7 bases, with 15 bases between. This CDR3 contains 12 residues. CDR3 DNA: TGTGCCAGCGGTACAGAGGGTAGGGAGCAGTACTTC. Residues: CASGTEGREQYF.

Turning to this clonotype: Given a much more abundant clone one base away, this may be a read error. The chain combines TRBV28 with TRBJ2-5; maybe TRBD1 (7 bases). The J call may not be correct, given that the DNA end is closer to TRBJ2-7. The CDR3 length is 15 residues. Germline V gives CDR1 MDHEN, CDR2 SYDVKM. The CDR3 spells CASIPPGGSSYEQYF. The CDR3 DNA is TGTGCCAGCATCCCCCCAGGGGGGTCATCCTACGAGCAGTACTTC.

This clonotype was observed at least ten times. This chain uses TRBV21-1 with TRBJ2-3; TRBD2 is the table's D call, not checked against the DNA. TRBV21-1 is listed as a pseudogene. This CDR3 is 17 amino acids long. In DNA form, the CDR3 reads TGTGCCAGCAGAGCGCACCTAGCTACAGTCATGCAAGATACGCAGTATTTT. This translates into CASRAHLATVMQDTQYF.

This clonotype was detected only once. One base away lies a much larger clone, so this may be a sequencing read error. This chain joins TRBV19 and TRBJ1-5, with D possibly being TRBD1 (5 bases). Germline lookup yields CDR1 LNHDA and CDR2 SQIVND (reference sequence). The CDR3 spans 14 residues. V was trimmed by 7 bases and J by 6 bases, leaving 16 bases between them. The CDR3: CASNRDGGSQPQHF. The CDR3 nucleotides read TGTGCCAGTAACCGGGACGGGGGAAGTCAGCCCCAGCATTTT.

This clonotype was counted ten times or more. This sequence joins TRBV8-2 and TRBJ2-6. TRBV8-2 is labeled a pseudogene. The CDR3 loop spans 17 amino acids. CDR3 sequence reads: CGNTSRITQSRANVLTF. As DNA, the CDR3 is TGTGGCAACACTAGTAGGATAACACAAAGTCGGGCCAACGTCCTGACTTTC.

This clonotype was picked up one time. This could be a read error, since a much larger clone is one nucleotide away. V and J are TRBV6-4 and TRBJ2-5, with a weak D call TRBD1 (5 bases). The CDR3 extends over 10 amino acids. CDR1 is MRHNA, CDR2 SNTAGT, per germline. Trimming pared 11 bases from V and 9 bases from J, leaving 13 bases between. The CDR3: CAGTIGAQYF. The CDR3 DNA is TGTGCCGGCACCATAGGGGCCCAGTACTTC.

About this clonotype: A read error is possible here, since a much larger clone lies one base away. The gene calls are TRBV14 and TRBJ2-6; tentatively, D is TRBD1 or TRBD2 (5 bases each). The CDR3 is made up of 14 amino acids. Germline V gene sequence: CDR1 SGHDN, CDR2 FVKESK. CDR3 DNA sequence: TGTGCCAGCAGCCGGAGGTCTGGGGCCAGCGTCCTGACTTTC. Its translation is CASSRRSGASVLTF.

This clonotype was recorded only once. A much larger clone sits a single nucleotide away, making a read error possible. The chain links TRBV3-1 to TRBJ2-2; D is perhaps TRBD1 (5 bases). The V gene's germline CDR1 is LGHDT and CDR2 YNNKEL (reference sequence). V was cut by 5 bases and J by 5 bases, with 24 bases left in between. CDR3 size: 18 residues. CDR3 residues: CASSGCGPITGLTGELFF. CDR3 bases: TGTGCCAGCAGCGGGTGTGGTCCCATTACAGGCTTGACCGGGGAGCTGTTTTTT.

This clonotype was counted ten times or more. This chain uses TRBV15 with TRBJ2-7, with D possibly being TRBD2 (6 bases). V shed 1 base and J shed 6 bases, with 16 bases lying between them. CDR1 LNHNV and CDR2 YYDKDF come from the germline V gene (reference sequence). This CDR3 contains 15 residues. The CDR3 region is CATSRGGLRGGEQYF. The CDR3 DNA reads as TGTGCCACCAGCAGAGGGGGACTCCGGGGCGGCGAGCAGTACTTC.

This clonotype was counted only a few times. The CDR3 bases are TGTGCCAGCACCCCTCGGGGCGGGAGCTCCTACAATGAGCAGTTCTTC. Its protein is CASTPRGGSSYNEQFF. The chain employs TRBV7-2 and TRBJ2-1; 7 bases fit TRBD2. CDR3 length: 16 residues. Germline CDR1 is SGHTA and CDR2 is FQGNSA. V was pared by 7 bases and J by 0 bases, with 9 bases of the junction left unmatched.